This T cell receptor beta chain originates from a study of cytomegalovirus exposure and HLA in healthy donors (dated by TCRdb to about 2017). Notes on the research overall: An earlier analysis of approximately 640 of the donors reported 276 Gb of sequence data and 120 million or so unique TCR beta sequences from some 180 million T cells. Roughly 300 gigabases of sequencing data and 70 million to 100 million unique TCR sequences were included in an early release covering roughly 600 HLA-typed donors. Donor age, sex, ethnicity and CMV serostatus were collected together with the repertoire data. The genetic ancestry cluster associated with self-reported Caucasian donors included around four fifths of the roughly 410 genotyped donors. Rather than drawing on any new phenotypic data, the later analysis identified candidate immune exposures from TCR beta sequences and the way those sequences occurred across donors. Along with the approximately 650-subject first cohort, a separate validation cohort of over a hundred different subjects was used. Typing coverage differed by locus: A, B, C, DRB1 and DQB1 were typed in roughly 620-630 donors, DQA1 in 522, DPA1 in roughly 590, and DPB1 in around 440. All discovery cohort repertoires had been generated using a single sequencing platform. A later analysis re-analyzed previously published TCR beta repertoires from 600 to 850 donors and added high-resolution HLA genotyping to study TCR occurrence patterns. The study aimed to test whether cataloging public T cell receptors could reveal signatures of past pathogen exposure. Both class I and class II loci were covered by HLA typing, at four-digit resolution. In a later genetic analysis, genome-wide SNP genotypes for about three fifths of the 666 donors were used, and that subset was treated as a discovery cohort. High-throughput TCR immunosequencing, statistical association of individual TCRs with disease status, and machine learning were combined to predict cytomegalovirus infection status. Among some 400 genotyped donors of the cohort, an average of roughly 230,000 unique TCR beta nucleotide sequences was sequenced per donor, of which approximately 18% were non-productive. The study used immunosequencing to profile the T cell repertoires of approximately 650 subjects and linked those repertoires to cytomegalovirus serostatus. An earlier analysis of 450 to 750 of the donors used high-throughput TCR beta sequencing to judge whether each TCR beta V gene segment behaved as functional or pseudogenic. Roughly 5 DR-DQ haplotypes were handled as single units for association and clustering, since linkage in the cohort was strong. Points the paper makes about the study in general: CMV serostatus was the only immune exposure information available for the cohort. Some IMGT-functional V segments, including TRBV6-2 and TRBV6-3, could not be distinguished by the 87-base-pair reads and were therefore excluded. In a later analysis, HLA-associated TCR beta chains were found to be more clonally expanded and to have lower generation probabilities than equally common non-associated chains. HLA typing was unavailable for some donors at each locus, so association tests used only the typed subset. A further reported finding was that TCR beta sequences accurately predicted the HLA-A and HLA-B alleles for most subjects in the first cohort. Specific HLA alleles were associated with 15,000 to 20,000 TCR beta sequences at a false discovery rate of 0.05 in a later analysis. The classifier was reported to diagnose cytomegalovirus status with high specificity and sensitivity in both the original cohort and the validation cohort. Across donors, most TCR sequences were observed very rarely, whereas some public TCRs were present in many individuals. According to a later genetic analysis, donors in an Asian-associated ancestry cluster had fewer N-insertions in productive TCRs than the approximately 610-donor mean. When HLA alleles, especially DR and DQ, strongly co-occurred, TCR associations were difficult to assign to individual alleles. V-gene and J-gene trimming of TCR beta chains was associated with a missense DCLRE1C variant in a later genetic analysis, and the association was replicated in an independent cohort. Only TCR beta chains were sequenced in this cohort, and the absence of alpha or paired-chain data limited detectable features. According to a later analysis, parvovirus B19, influenza, CMV and Epstein-Barr virus appeared linked to several top co-occurrence clusters. In a later analysis, TCR association rates were found to vary across HLA loci, with the most associated TCRs seen for DRB1 alleles and the fewest for HLA-C alleles. The earlier analysis of some 560 of the donors excluded 15 to 20 rarely observed V segments, including chromosome 9 orphons, because counts were too low. A later analysis found that most CMV-associated TCR beta chains appeared HLA-restricted, with HLA associations seemingly driven largely by CMV exposure. The authors suggested that the approach could potentially be generalized to other disease states and immunological phenotypes. In an earlier analysis of about 600 of the donors, most TCR beta V segments appeared in productive rearrangements about 87% or about 30% of the time, broadly matching IMGT annotations. Linkage disequilibrium might explain the correlated functional status among segregating V segments, but an unknown experimental factor could not be excluded. Roughly uniform sequencing depth across donors was assumed in presence/absence analyses, although this assumption may not hold. In vitro tests confirmed that a few of the cytomegalovirus-associated TCR beta chains recognize cytomegalovirus antigens. The study gave a list of about 150 TCR beta chains associated with cytomegalovirus. A cluster of highly shared sequence variants was judged likely to represent a technical artifact of the sequencing pipeline.

According to the germline V gene, CDR1 reads SNHLY and CDR2 reads FYNNEI. Here V drops 5 bases and J drops 7 bases, and the junction holds 10 bases not matched to any gene. Taken from cysteine to phenylalanine, the CDR3 has 17 residues. The read is trimmed to its CDR3 DNA, 51 bases read in frame from base 1. The cohort consisted of hundreds of healthy bone marrow donors. At the time of sampling, every cohort member was nominally healthy, though immune exposures that went unrecorded were likely present. The donor tested CMV seronegative, placing the donor among the 352 seronegative members of the cohort. Every donor gave a peripheral blood sample, and the peripheral blood mononuclear cells from that sample were used for TCR beta sequencing. Genomic DNA extraction from the blood cell samples was performed with the Qiagen DNeasy Blood Extraction Kit. To note about this clone: It lacks a known antigen. The sample holds no much larger clone one base away, and base qualities are not on file.

Library creation used the immunoSEQ multiplex PCR assay. For the multiplex PCR, a mixture combining 60 forward primers for TCR Vbeta segments and 13 reverse primers for TCR Jbeta segments was used. The CDR3 region of rearranged TCR beta genes was amplified from genomic DNA by a multiplex PCR assay. Amplified TCR beta libraries were sequenced as 87-base-pair reads on the Illumina HiSeq System. The authors' analysis ran thus. A later analysis tallied tens of millions of unique TCR beta chains across the 550 to 850 repertoires, and approximately 11 million of those chains were shared by two or more donors. A nearest-neighbor algorithm error-corrected the raw reads and collapsed the reads into unique sequences, merging closely related sequences to remove PCR and sequencing errors. Alignment of CDR3 sequences to IMGT reference sequences was used to assign V, D and J gene segments. For a sequence to be retained, at least a six-nucleotide match to both a V gene segment and a J gene segment was required. Rearrangements were called productive when the CDR3 lacked stop codons and stayed in frame with V and J; all others were non-productive. CDR3 was defined by IMGT convention, running from the second conserved V-encoded cysteine to the conserved J-encoded phenylalanine. Sequences without an unambiguous match to a single V gene segment were excluded from the earlier analysis of about 630 of the donors. An earlier analysis of almost 600 of the donors classified V segments as functional when productive rearrangements were above 56.7% and as segregating when the standard deviation between donors was above 5%. A statistical classification framework was built for diagnosing cytomegalovirus status from the catalog of TCR beta chain sequences. In a later analysis, TCR nucleotide sequences were compared against IMGT/GENE-DB human TR gene sequences so that V and J genes could be assigned. Using the TCRdist pipeline, a later analysis assigned CDR3 sequences along with most-parsimonious VDJ recombination scenarios. In a later analysis, each TCR beta chain was defined by its CDR3 amino acid sequence together with its V-gene family, and reads without a unique V-gene family were excluded. A later analysis removed 600 or so highly shared, low-generation-probability nucleotide sequences to deal with suspected cross-contamination and a sequencing artifact. In a later analysis, a clonal expansion index for each public chain was calculated from normalized within-repertoire ranks of inferred template counts. In a later analysis, generation probabilities were computed using a VDJ recombination model fitted to out-of-frame rearrangements, and the results were checked against IGoR. In a later analysis, hypergeometric tests were used to score TCR-TCR, TCR-HLA and TCR-CMV co-occurrence, with a repertoire-size bias correction applied to TCR pairs. False discovery rates were estimated in a later analysis by permuting HLA or CMV assignments 20 times. In a later analysis, co-occurring TCRs were grouped using DBSCAN, with TCRdist sequence similarity added in when clustering inside HLA-allele-positive subsets. Repertoires with fewer than 30,000 or more than 120,000 public chains were left out of co-occurrence clustering, as were about five repertoires with anomalous nucleotide sharing. The clones in this table, taken by TCRdb from immuneACCESS, are in-frame only. Not every clone is retained; where verified, under half of the shortfall comes from an unresolved V gene, and the cause of the rest is unknown. V, J and clone size are taken as reported in that table, and D and trimming were inferred from the DNA itself. In all, the sample holds under 300,000 clones, and roughly 91% of those were seen once. The biggest ten clones account for 1.7% of the sample.

The receptor's source is a girl aged 2-10 years in good health and CMV-seronegative. The chain couples TRBV2 to TRBJ2-1; 14 junctional bases match TRBD2. Specimen: PBMCs. DNA sequence: TGTGCCAGCAGTCGACTAACCGGGACTAGCGGGGGAAATGAGCAGTTCTTC. This codes for CASSRLTGTSGGNEQFF.